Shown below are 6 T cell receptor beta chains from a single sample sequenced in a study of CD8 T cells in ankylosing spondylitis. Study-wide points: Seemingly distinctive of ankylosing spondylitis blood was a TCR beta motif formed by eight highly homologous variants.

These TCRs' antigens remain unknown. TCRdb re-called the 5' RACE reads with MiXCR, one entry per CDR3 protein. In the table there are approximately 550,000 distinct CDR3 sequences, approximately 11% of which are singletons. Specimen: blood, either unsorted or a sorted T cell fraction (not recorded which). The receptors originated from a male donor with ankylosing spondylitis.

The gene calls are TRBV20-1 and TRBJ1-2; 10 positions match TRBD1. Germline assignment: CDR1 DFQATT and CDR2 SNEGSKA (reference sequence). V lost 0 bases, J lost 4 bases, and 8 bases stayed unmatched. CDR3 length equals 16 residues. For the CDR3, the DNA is TGCAGTGCTAGAGATCGATCGGGACAGGGGTCCTATGGCTACACCTTC. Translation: CSARDRSGQGSYGYTF.

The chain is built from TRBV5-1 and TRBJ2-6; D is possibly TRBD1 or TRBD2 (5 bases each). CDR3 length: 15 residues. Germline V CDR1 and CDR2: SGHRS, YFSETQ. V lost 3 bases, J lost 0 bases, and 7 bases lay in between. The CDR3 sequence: CASSWGNSGANVLTF. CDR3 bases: TGCGCCAGCAGCTGGGGGAACTCTGGGGCCAACGTCCTGACTTTC.

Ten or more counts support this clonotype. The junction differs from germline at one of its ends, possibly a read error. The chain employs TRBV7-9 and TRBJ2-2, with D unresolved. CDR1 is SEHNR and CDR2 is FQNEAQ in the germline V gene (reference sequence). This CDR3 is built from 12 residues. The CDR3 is CASSLVDGELFF. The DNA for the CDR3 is TGCGCCAGCAGCTTGGTGGACGGGGAGCTGTTTTTT.

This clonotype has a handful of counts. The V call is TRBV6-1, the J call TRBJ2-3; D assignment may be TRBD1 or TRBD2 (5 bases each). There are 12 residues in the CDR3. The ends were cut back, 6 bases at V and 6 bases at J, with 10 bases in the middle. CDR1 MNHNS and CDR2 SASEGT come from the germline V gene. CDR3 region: CASRPEGDTQYF. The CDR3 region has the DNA TGTGCCAGCAGACCCGAGGGGGATACGCAGTATTTT.

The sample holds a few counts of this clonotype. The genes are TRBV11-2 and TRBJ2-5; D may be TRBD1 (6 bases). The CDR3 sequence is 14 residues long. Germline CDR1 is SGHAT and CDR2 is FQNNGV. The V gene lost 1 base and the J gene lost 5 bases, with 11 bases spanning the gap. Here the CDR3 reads CASSLVQGKETQYF. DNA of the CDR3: TGTGCCAGCAGCTTAGTACAGGGCAAGGAGACCCAGTACTTC.

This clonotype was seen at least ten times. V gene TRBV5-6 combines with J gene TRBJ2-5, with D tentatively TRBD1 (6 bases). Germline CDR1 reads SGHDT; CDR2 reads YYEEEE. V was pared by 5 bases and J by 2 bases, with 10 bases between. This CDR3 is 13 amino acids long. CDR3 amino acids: CASRRDIQETQYF. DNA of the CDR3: TGTGCCAGCAGAAGGGACATTCAAGAGACCCAGTACTTC.